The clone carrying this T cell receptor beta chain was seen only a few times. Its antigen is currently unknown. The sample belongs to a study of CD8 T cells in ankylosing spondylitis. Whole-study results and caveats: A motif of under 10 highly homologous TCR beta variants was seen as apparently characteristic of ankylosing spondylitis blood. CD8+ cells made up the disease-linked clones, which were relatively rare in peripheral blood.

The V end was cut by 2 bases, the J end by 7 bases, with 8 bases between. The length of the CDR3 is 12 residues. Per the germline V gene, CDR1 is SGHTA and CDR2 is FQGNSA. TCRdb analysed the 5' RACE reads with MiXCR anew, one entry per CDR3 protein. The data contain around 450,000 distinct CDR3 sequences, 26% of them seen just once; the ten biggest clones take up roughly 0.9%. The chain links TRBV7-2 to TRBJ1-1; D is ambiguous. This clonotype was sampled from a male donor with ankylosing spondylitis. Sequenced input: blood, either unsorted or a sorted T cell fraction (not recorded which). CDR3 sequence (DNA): TGTGCCAGCAGCTTACCGGGAAATGAAGCTTTCTTT. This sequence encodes CASSLPGNEAFF.